What follows are 2 T cell receptor beta chains derived from one specimen sequenced in a study of regulatory T cells in long-lasting Graves disease. The time point denotes: persistent/refractory GD, antithyroid drugs over 5 years with positive TRAb. Following extraction of RNA from PBMCs, that RNA was used to make the TCR library. Combining iRepertoire HTBI primers with Arm-PCR of CDR3 regions, the authors built TCR beta libraries. TCRdb re-called the multiplex PCR reads through MiXCR, storing one row per CDR3 protein. The table lists about 470,000 distinct CDR3 sequences, about 22% of them singletons. Sequenced here: peripheral blood mononuclear cells (PBMCs), sampled when the disease was refractory, from a patient treated with antithyroid drugs. Receptors originate from a female donor with Graves disease.

This chain uses TRBV12-5 with TRBJ2-7; 9 bases match TRBD2. In germline, CDR1 is LGHNT, CDR2 FRNRAP. The trim removed 7 bases at V and 5 bases at J, leaving 12 bases unmatched. The CDR3 is 15 amino acids. CDR3 residues: CASDNVGGRANEQYF. The CDR3 DNA is TGTGCTAGTGATAATGTTGGCGGGAGGGCCAACGAGCAGTACTTC. Together with reference TRBV12-5 and TRBJ2-7, the CDR3 gives the full variable domain: DARVTQTPRHKVTEMGQEVTMRCQPILGHNTVFWYRQTMMQGLELLAYFRNRAPLDDSGMPKDRFSAEMPDATLATLKIQPSEPRDSAVYFCASDNVGGRANEQYFGPGTRLTVT.

V usage is TRBV7-2 and J usage is TRBJ1-5; TRBD1 matches at 7 bases. Trimming took 5 bases from V and 4 from J; bases not matched to a gene: 8. This CDR3 spans 15 amino acids. Germline lookup yields CDR1 SGHTA and CDR2 FQGNSA. CDR3 sequence: CASSVGQLRNQPQHF. CDR3 DNA: TGTGCCAGCAGCGTGGGACAGCTTCGGAATCAGCCCCAGCATTTT.